This TCR beta chain stems from a study of T cell repertoires in cytomegalovirus infection. Study-level results: HLA-C-restricted, CMV-specific TCR beta clonotypes were dominant ex vivo.

J was trimmed by 6 bases and V by 5 bases; bases with no gene match: 7. This CDR3 spans 14 amino acids. Germline CDR1 is MNHEY and CDR2 is SVGEGT. TCRdb passed the reads through MiXCR, listing each CDR3 protein once. This table has fewer than 550,000 distinct CDR3 sequences, around 27% appearing once. This clonotype showed up just a few times. The target antigen is unknown. The source of this sequence is a human donor in good health (CMV status not recorded). Some clones in this sample may be carry-over from other donors' samples. Sequencing input: PBMCs. This rearrangement joins TRBV6-2 or TRBV6-3 to TRBJ2-5, with 9 positions matching TRBD2. CDR3 sequence (DNA): TGTGCCAGCAGTCCCCATAGCGGGAGACAGACCCAGTACTTC. This codes for CASSPHSGRQTQYF.